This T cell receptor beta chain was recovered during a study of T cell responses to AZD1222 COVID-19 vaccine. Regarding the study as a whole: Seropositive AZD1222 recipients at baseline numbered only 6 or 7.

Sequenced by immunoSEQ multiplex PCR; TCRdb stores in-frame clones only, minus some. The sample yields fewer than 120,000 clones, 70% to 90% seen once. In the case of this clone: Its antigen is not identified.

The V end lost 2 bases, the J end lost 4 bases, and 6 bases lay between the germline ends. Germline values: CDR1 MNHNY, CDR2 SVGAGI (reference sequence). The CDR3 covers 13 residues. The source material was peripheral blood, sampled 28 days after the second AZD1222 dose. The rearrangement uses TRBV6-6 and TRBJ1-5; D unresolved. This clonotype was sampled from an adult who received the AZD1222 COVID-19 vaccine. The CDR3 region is CASSYRVNQPQHF. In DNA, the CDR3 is TGTGCCAGCAGTTACCGGGTTAATCAGCCCCAGCATTTT.